This TCR beta chain was identified in a study of CD8 T cells in Susac syndrome. The study's findings and limits: As acknowledged by the study, its TCR sequencing and HLA analysis included a relatively small number of individuals.

CD8+ and CD4+ T cells were negatively isolated; TEMRA cells were FACS-enriched. To note about this clonotype: Its antigen is not identified.

The RNA, about 0.5 to 1 ug, was put through reverse transcription using random hexamers. A multiplex approach, immunoSEQ multiplex PCR, amplified TCR beta CDR3 across 54 Vbeta and 13 Jbeta. TCRdb processed the immunoSEQ multiplex PCR reads anew with MiXCR; each CDR3 protein has one entry. Of about 430,000 distinct CDR3 sequences in the sample, roughly 85% are singletons; the top ten hold about 0.1%. The material sequenced was CD8+ T cells from PBMCs. The sequence was obtained from a human donor with multiple sclerosis.

The CDR3 DNA follows: TGTGCCAGTATTGGGGGTGAAGCTTTCTTT. This sequence encodes CASIGGEAFF. V usage is TRBV19 and J usage is TRBJ1-1; D might be TRBD1 (5 bases). Trimming stripped 7 bases from V and 7 bases from J, with 7 bases between. Germline assignment: CDR1 LNHDA and CDR2 SQIVND (reference sequence). The CDR3 is 10 residues long.